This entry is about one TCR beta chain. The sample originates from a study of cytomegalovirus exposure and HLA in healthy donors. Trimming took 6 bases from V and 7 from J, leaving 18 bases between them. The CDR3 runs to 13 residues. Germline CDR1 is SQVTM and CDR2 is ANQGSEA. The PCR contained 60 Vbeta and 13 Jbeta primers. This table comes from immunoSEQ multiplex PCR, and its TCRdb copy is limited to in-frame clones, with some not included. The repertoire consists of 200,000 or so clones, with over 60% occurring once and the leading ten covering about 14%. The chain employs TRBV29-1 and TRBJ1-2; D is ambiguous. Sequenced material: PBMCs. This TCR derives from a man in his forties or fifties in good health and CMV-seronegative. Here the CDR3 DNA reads TGCAGCGTCCGGCCGCGCCTTTCAGGTGGCTACACCTTC. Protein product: CSVRPRLSGGYTF. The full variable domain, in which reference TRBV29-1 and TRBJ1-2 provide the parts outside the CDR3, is SAVISQKPSRDICQRGTSLTIQCQVDSQVTMMFWYRQQPGQSLTLIATANQGSEATYESGFVIDKFPISRPNLTFSTLTVSNMSPEDSSIYLCSVRPRLSGGYTFGSGTRLTVV.